This T cell receptor (beta chain) was captured in a study of early T cells in non-severe SARS-CoV-2 infection (dated by TCRdb to the early 2020s). Turning to the overall study: Bulk RNA from unsorted whole blood was used for TCR sequencing, so alpha and beta chains could not be paired.

What the work shows at the level of the full study, not this receptor alone: VDJdb matching was skewed toward anti-spike CD8 responses, so virus-specific expansions were likely underestimated and private and CD4 specificities were missed.

This was a case-control study nested in a cohort of healthcare workers in London, UK, who had nasopharyngeal swab PCR tests and blood samples taken every week. Healthcare workers were recruited between 23 and 31 March 2020, during the week of the UK lockdown, and were followed weekly for up to roughly 16 weeks. This clonotype has at least ten counts. Its cognate antigen has yet to be identified. Per-base qualities were not stored, and no clone one base away is much larger. V sheds 7 bases and J sheds 1 base, leaving 16 bases between their ends. The CDR3 starts with the cysteine, ends with the phenylalanine, and has 15 residues. The sequence is cut down to CDR3 DNA, 45 bases in frame from base 1. The CDR1 and CDR2 encoded by the germline V gene (reference sequence) are MNHNY and SVGAGI. The library was prepared using 5' RACE. The listed sequencing device is NextSeq 500. To correct for sequencing error and PCR bias, the TCR library protocol tagged individual cDNA molecules with unique molecular identifiers. TCR alpha and beta chains were both sequenced, and the abundances of alpha and beta sequences in each sample were closely correlated with each other. The authors' analysis ran thus. Decombinator V4 was used to annotate TCR sequences for V gene, J gene and CDR3. TCRs were defined as expanded if a significant change between any two time points was detected under a Poisson model with p below 0.0001. TCR abundances were normalised to the total number of TCRs sequenced per sample and were expressed as counts per million. TRAV1-2 paired with TRAJ12, TRAJ20 or TRAJ33 defined MAIT TCRs, while TRAV10 paired with TRAJ18 defined iNKT TCRs. VDJdb, accessed on 1 November 2021, was searched for TCRs annotated for CMV, EBV and SARS-CoV-2, and TCRs annotated for more than one antigen were excluded. The public reads were run again by TCRdb, first through fastp at Q25 and then through MiXCR, and only productive beta chains were kept. Rows are combined by CDR3 protein, so each entry shows the most common genes and DNA. The V and J calls follow TCRdb's processing rather than the paper's. This sample gives roughly 34,000 distinct CDR3 sequences in total; 6% to 7.5% of them show up just once. The ten largest account for around 23% of the sample.

The sequence joins TRBV6-6 to TRBJ1-1; TRBD1 could be the D gene, as 6 bases match. The source material was whole blood, sampled at baseline. The TCR sequence derives from an adult who was a healthcare worker with PCR-confirmed SARS-CoV-2 infection or an uninfected control (not recorded which). The CDR3 corresponds to CASTLRQEPNTEAFF. In nucleotide form, the sequence is TGTGCCAGCACCCTACGACAGGAACCGAACACTGAAGCTTTCTTT.